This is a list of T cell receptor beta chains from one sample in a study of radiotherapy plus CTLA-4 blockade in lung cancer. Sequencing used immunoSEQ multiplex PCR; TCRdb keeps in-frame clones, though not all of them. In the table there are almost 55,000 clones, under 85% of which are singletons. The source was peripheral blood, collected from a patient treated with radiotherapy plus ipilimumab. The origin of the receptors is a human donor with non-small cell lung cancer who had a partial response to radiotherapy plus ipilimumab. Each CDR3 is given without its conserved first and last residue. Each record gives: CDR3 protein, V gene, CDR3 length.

ASGLVLGDRVTEKLF | TRBV12-5 | 15
ASSPQVSNQPQH | TRBV6-6 | 12
SVWDFRGTQY | TRBV29-1 | 10
ASSLGQGPDTQY | TRBV5-4 | 12
ASSLGGTGSYGYT | TRBV7-2 | 13
ASSIGLAGDSEQF | TRBV19 | 13
ASSSSGTEFREQY | TRBV13 | 13
ASSGTGVGETQY | TRBV6-1 | 12
ASSEVQGTTVGTEAF | TRBV10-2 | 15
ASSVGNTEAF | TRBV6-1 | 10
ASSWTGGYGYT | TRBV5-4 | 11
ASSLAGGHQPQH | TRBV7-9 | 12
ASSPGRVSYEQY | TRBV19 | 12
ASRPGQTTLGTQY | TRBV6-5 | 13
ASWTGRGRPQH | TRBV28 | 11
ASTREDSGGADTQY | TRBV7-8 | 14
ASSLYGQGHGTEAF | TRBV27 | 14
ASSSRQGRETQY | TRBV13 | 12
ASSSPWGHMNTEAF | TRBV6-5 | 14
ASSLTSGANNNEQL | TRBV5-1 | 14
AWSVRGSNQPQH | TRBV30 | 12
ASSKGTGRWGEQF | TRBV5-1 | 13
ASSWDRSGYT | TRBV5-6 | 10
ASSKVGTGVREQY | TRBV21-1 | 13
ASSRDRPYQETQY | TRBV5-1 | 13
ASSLGGNPRGF | TRBV7-2 | 11
ASSSTGGRNQPQH | TRBV4-2 | 13
ASSRWTGTQYEQY | TRBV5-8 | 13
ASRGLVGVNEQF | TRBV6-1 | 12